Below, 17 T cell receptor beta chains from the same sample are listed, as sequenced in a study of CD8+ T cells in alopecia areata. Reverse transcribed after extraction, RNA yielded cDNA as the sequencing template. The repertoire was sequenced with immunoSEQ multiplex PCR; TCRdb's copy has only in-frame clones and lacks some. The sample has about 270,000 clones, none seen only once. It was with CD4, CD8alpha, NKG2D, NKG2ACE and other markers that pooled cutaneous lymph node cells were sorted. Sequenced: CD4+ T cells sorted from a lymph node. Receptors originate from a C3H/HeJ mouse with alopecia areata. This line is of MHC haplotype H2-k.

Concerning this clone itself: Germline and genes: mouse. The read gets to within 4 residues of the CDR3 end, and the germline J gene fills in the rest. The chain joins TRBV5 to TRBJ2-1; TRBD2 agrees at 13 bases. V dropped 1 base and J dropped 1; count of bases not matched to a gene: 4. CDR1 LGHNA and CDR2 YNLKQL come from the germline V gene (reference sequence). The CDR3 is made up of 18 amino acids. Incomplete CDR3 DNA: TGTGCCAGCAGCCAAGTCCGGGACTGGGGGGGGAACTATGCT. This sequence encodes CASSQVRDWGGNYA. From start to end, the CDR3 is CASSQVRDWGGNYAEQFF.

As concerns this clone: Any gene name here is a mouse gene name. The read gets to within 4 residues of the CDR3 end, and the germline J gene fills in the rest. The chain links TRBV1 to TRBJ2-1; TRBD2 matches 9 bases. The V gene's germline CDR1 is NSQYPW and CDR2 LRSPGD (reference sequence). The ends lost 4 bases at V and 3 bases at J; junction bases unmatched: 1. The CDR3 is 14 residues long. The CDR3 protein is CTCSVWGGYAEQFF. CDR3 bases read: TGCACCTGCAGTGTCTGGGGGGGCTATGCT.

A word on this clone: Mouse germline and gene names are used. The CDR3 end falls 4 residues outside the read, so it is completed with the germline J gene. The chain has TRBV1 and TRBJ2-3; 10 bases are a match to TRBD2. Germline CDR1 reads NSQYPW; CDR2 reads LRSPGD (reference sequence). With V trimmed by 2 bases and J by 0 bases, 5 bases remained unmatched. The length of the CDR3 is 17 residues. The CDR3 is CTCSAKTGGFSAETLYF. The CDR3 bases that were read are TGCACCTGCAGTGCAAAGACTGGGGGGTTTAGTGCAGAA.

A few counts support this clone. Gene names are mouse gene names. The CDR3 extends 4 residues past the end of the read, so its final part is completed from the germline J gene. The genes are TRBV19 and TRBJ2-2; 8 nucleotides agree with TRBD1. The CDR3 is 15 amino acids. The V segment lost 4 bases and the J segment 3 bases; nucleotides outside the gene matches: 5. In germline, CDR1 is FNHDT, CDR2 SITEND (reference sequence). CDR3 DNA (partial): TGTGCCAGCAGTCGACAGGGGAGGGACACCGGG. Translated, it gives CASSRQGRDTG. The full CDR3 reads CASSRQGRDTGQLYF. Filled out from reference TRBV19 and TRBJ2-2, the complete variable domain reads GGIITQTPKFLIGQEGQKLTLKCQQNFNHDTMYWYRQDSGKGLRLIYYSITENDLQKGDLSEGYDASREKKSSFSLTVTSAQKNEMAVFLCASSRQGRDTGQLYFGEGSKLTVL.

Only a few counts were recorded for this clone. All gene names here are mouse names. The missing CDR3 end, 4 residues past where the read stops, is filled in from the germline J gene. The chain combines TRBV13-3 with TRBJ1-1; 7 positions agree with TRBD1. Germline CDR1 and CDR2: NNHDY and SYVADS. The V segment lost 5 bases and the J segment 3 bases; nucleotides outside the gene matches: 1. The CDR3 length is 12 residues. This chain's CDR3 is CASRDRYTEVFF. Partial CDR3 DNA: TGTGCCAGCAGGGACAGGTACACA.

In its sample, this clone was seen a few times. Gene names denote mouse genes. The missing CDR3 end, 4 residues past where the read stops, is filled in from the germline J gene. The gene calls are TRBV17 and TRBJ2-7; 7 positions match TRBD1. The CDR3 runs to 13 residues. Germline loops: CDR1 MNHDT, CDR2 YYDKIL. This CDR3 is CASSRQGVYEQYF. The CDR3 DNA, read in part, is TGTGCTAGCAGTAGACAGGGGGTATAT. Filled out from reference TRBV17 and TRBJ2-7, the complete variable domain reads DTTVKQNPRYKLARVGKPVNLICSQTMNHDTMYWYQKKPNQAPKLLLFYYDKILNREADTFEKFQSSRPNNSFCSLYIGSAGLEYSAMYLCASSRQGVYEQYFGPGTRLTVL.

As concerns this clone: Gene names and germline refer to mouse. The CDR3 end lies 4 residues beyond the end of the read and is filled in from the germline J gene. The gene calls are TRBV31 and TRBJ2-5; TRBD2 is a possible D gene (5 bases). Germline assignment: CDR1 GKSSPN and CDR2 SITVG. The V and J ends lost 2 bases and 1 base respectively, with 10 bases between them. This CDR3 is built from 14 residues. The covered CDR3 bases are TGTGCCTGGAGTACCCCGACTGACCAAGAC. Translating it yields CAWSTPTDQD. The complete CDR3 sequence is CAWSTPTDQDTQYF. Based on the CDR3 plus reference TRBV31 and TRBJ2-5, the full variable domain is AQTIHQWPVAEIKAVGSPLSLGCTIKGKSSPNLYWYWQATGGTLQQLFYSITVGQVESVVQLNLSASRPKDDQFILSTEKLLLSHSGFYLCAWSTPTDQDTQYFGPGTRLLVL.

This clone showed up just a few times. Mouse gene names and germline throughout. The CDR3 end is not reached by the read, which stops 4 residues before it; the germline J gene fills it in. The V gene is TRBV3, the J gene TRBJ2-5; TRBD2 agrees at 11 bases. This CDR3 is built from 16 residues. The germline V gene encodes CDR1 SNHLY and CDR2 FYNGKV (reference sequence). The DNA read from the CDR3 is TGTGCCAGCAGCTTAGGGACTGGGGGGCCCGAAGAC. Its translation is CASSLGTGGPED. The whole CDR3 is CASSLGTGGPEDTQYF.

As to this clone: All gene names here are mouse names. The CDR3 is cut off 4 residues early in the read; its end comes from the germline J gene. V gene TRBV13-1 combines with J gene TRBJ2-5; TRBD2 aligns across 8 bases. The V segment lost 5 bases and the J segment 0 bases; nucleotides outside the gene matches: 8. Germline V CDR1 and CDR2: NSHNY, SYGAGN. This CDR3 contains 16 residues. The CDR3 here is CASSLGWGVNQDTQYF. The covered CDR3 bases are TGTGCCAGCAGCCTGGGCTGGGGGGTAAACCAAGAC.

This clone has a handful of counts. The gene names given are mouse names. The sequenced part of the CDR3 DNA is TGTGCCAGCAGGGACAGGGGGCAAAATTCGCCC. This gives the protein CASRDRGQNSP. The entire CDR3 protein reads CASRDRGQNSPLYF. The chain joins TRBV13-3 to TRBJ1-6; TRBD1 matches at 11 bases. The observed sequence ends 3 residues before the CDR3 terminus, with the missing tail filled in from the germline J gene. TRBJ1-6 is an ORF for which the function is uncertain. Trimming removed 5 bases from V and 7 bases from J; junction bases left unmatched: 2. Germline V gene data show CDR1 as NNHDY and CDR2 as SYVADS. The CDR3 totals 14 residues.

Points on this clone: A read error is possible here, since a much larger clone lies one base away. Gene names denote mouse genes. Sequencing ends 4 residues short of the CDR3 end; the germline J gene provides the rest. The same CDR3 also results from other DNA sequences found in this sample. The chain recombines TRBV13-1 with TRBJ2-7, with D unresolved. Germline lookup yields CDR1 NSHNY and CDR2 SYGAGN. The CDR3 is made up of 11 amino acids. The CDR3 spells CASSARYEQYF. Incomplete CDR3 DNA: TGTGCCAGCAGTGCCAGGTAT.

This clone appeared a few times. All gene names here are mouse names. This chain's CDR3 is CASGDAGWGNTLYF. The part of the CDR3 DNA that was read is TGTGCCAGCGGTGATGCTGGGTGGGGAAAC. The rearrangement links TRBV13-2 to TRBJ2-4, with D maybe TRBD2 (5 bases). Sequencing ends 4 residues short of the CDR3 end; the germline J gene provides the rest. Germline-derived CDR1 and CDR2 are NNHNN and SYGAGS (reference sequence). This CDR3 is built from 14 residues.

This clone was counted between two and nine times. The gene names given are mouse names. From the germline J gene comes the end of the CDR3, since the read stops 4 residues before it. The chain uses TRBV5 and TRBJ2-5, with 8 nucleotides matching TRBD2. This CDR3 region has 17 residues. CDR1 and CDR2 (germline): LGHNA, YNLKQL (reference sequence). V trimming: 2 bases; J trimming: 0 bases; junction bases outside the gene matches: 7. The chain's CDR3 is CASSQNPGLGNQDTQYF. The sequenced part of the CDR3 DNA is TGTGCCAGCAGCCAAAACCCCGGACTGGGAAACCAAGAC.

This clone was found a few times. Germline and genes: mouse. The sample contains more than one DNA sequence encoding this CDR3. The CDR3 sequence is CTCSAPGQQDTQYF. The covered CDR3 bases are TGCACCTGCAGTGCCCCGGGACAACAAGAC. The chain uses TRBV1 and TRBJ2-5, with D perhaps TRBD1 (6 bases). The read halts 4 residues ahead of the CDR3 end, with the missing end drawn from the germline J gene. CDR1 and CDR2 (germline): NSQYPW, LRSPGD (reference sequence). The V end lost 3 bases, the J end lost 3 bases, and 10 bases lay between the germline ends. There are 14 residues in the CDR3.

Regarding this clone: Mouse gene names apply. The read falls 4 residues short of the CDR3 end, and the missing part is taken from the germline J gene. The chain combines TRBV13-2 with TRBJ2-1; 12 nucleotides match TRBD1. Germline V gene data show CDR1 as NNHNN and CDR2 as SYGAGS (reference sequence). The CDR3 spans 17 residues. V shed 3 bases and J 4 bases; nucleotides not matched to a gene: 8. The part of the CDR3 DNA that was read is TGTGCCAGCGGTGGCGGAGGGACAGGGGGCACGTATGCT. Protein: CASGGGGTGGTYA. The whole CDR3 protein reads CASGGGGTGGTYAEQFF.

This clone has only a few counts. Mouse gene names and germline throughout. Read coverage stops 4 residues before the CDR3 terminus; the germline J gene supplies the remainder. The chain joins TRBV19 to TRBJ1-1; perhaps TRBD1 as D (6 bases). Trimming took off 1 base at V and 4 bases at J, with 11 bases between the two ends. The germline CDR1 and CDR2 sequences are FNHDT and SITEND (reference sequence). This CDR3 is built from 14 residues. The CDR3 protein is CASSITGPGTEVFF. CDR3 DNA (partial): TGTGCCAGCAGTATAACAGGGCCAGGCACA.

As regards this clone: The genes and germline here are from mouse. The CDR3 extends 4 residues past the end of the read, so its final part is completed from the germline J gene. The chain is built from TRBV5 and TRBJ1-1; TRBD1 agrees at 9 bases. With 0 bases clipped from V and 3 bases from J, the junction kept 5 bases outside the gene matches. CDR1 and CDR2 (germline): LGHNA, YNLKQL (reference sequence). This CDR3 is built from 16 residues. Here the CDR3 reads CASSQDRGQGDTEVFF. The sequenced part of the CDR3 DNA is TGTGCCAGCAGCCAAGATAGGGGACAGGGAGACACA.